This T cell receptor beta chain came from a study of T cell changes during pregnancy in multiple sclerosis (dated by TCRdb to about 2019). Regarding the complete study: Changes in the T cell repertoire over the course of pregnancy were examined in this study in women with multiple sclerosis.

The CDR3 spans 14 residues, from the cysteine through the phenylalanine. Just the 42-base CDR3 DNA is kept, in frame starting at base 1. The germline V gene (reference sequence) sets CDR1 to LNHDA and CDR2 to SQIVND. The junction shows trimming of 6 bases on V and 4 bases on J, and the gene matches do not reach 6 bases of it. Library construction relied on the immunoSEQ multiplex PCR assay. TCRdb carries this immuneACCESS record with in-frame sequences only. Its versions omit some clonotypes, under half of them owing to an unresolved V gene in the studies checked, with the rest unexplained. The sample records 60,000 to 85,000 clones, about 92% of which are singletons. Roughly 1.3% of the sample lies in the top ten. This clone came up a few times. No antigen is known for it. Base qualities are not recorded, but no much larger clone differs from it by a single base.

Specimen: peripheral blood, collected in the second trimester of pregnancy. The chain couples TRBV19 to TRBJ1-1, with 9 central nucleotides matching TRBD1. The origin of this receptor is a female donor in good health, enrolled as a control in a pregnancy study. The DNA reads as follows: TGTGCCAGTAGGAGACAGGGGGACACCACTGAAGCTTTCTTT. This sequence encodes CASRRQGDTTEAFF.